This TCR beta chain was found in a study of CD8+ T cells in alopecia areata. Study summary: Patients received oral tofacitinib, 5 to 10 mg twice daily, for moderate-to-severe alopecia areata. A 6-month off-drug phase came after tofacitinib, which had lasted 6 to 18 months.

RNA extraction was followed by reverse transcription into cDNA, which acted as the sequencing template. Sequencing used immunoSEQ multiplex PCR; TCRdb keeps in-frame clones, though not all of them. The sample has 200,000 to 250,000 clones, 57% seen once; the top ten hold 0.4% to 0.55%. As part of sample collection, lesional scalp punch biopsies and peripheral blood were taken from alopecia areata patients. This specimen was CD4+ T cells sorted from blood, taken at week 0. This TCR came from a human donor with alopecia areata.

The CDR3 bases are TGTGCCTGGAGTGTACATGGGGGATCCACTGAAGCTTTCTTT. It translates to CAWSVHGGSTEAFF. The V gene is TRBV30, the J gene TRBJ1-1; tentatively, D is TRBD1 (5 bases). The length of the CDR3 is 14 residues. Trimming stripped 0 bases from V and 4 bases from J, with 12 bases between. Germline V gene lookup returns CDR1 GTSNPN and CDR2 SVGIG (reference sequence).